This T cell receptor beta chain is drawn from a study of regulatory T cells in long-lasting Graves disease. Concerning this clonotype: Its specificity is unknown.

Findings of the study overall: Persistent patients had a count of shared public clonotypes (more than 2,500) that exceeded that of new patients (around 960).

Sample time point: newly diagnosed GD, antithyroid drugs for less than 3 months. PBMCs provided the RNA from which the TCR library was made. Relying on iRepertoire HTBI primers and Arm-PCR of CDR3 regions, the team built TCR beta libraries. TCRdb re-called the multiplex PCR reads with MiXCR, one entry per CDR3 protein. The data contain roughly 610,000 distinct CDR3 sequences, about 15% of them singletons. V shed 0 bases and J shed 6 bases, with 17 bases lying between them. Germline V gene sequence: CDR1 SQVTM, CDR2 ANQGSEA. There are 15 residues in the CDR3. These data were also reused for a study on T cells in Graves' hyperthyroidism and ophthalmopathy.

The TCR sequence derives from a man between 18 and 35 years old with Graves disease. The sequenced sample was peripheral blood mononuclear cells (PBMCs), obtained at new diagnosis, from a patient treated with antithyroid drugs. The gene calls are TRBV29-1 and TRBJ1-1; D unresolved. Here the CDR3 reads CSVEDPSRKRAEAFF. The CDR3 DNA sequence: TGCAGCGTTGAAGATCCGTCCCGTAAGCGGGCTGAAGCTTTCTTT.